Included here is one T cell receptor (beta chain) sequence, with context. This clonotype showed up many times. The antigen this receptor binds is unknown. The record has no base qualities; no much larger clone is one base away. The sample comes from a study of T cells in Graves' hyperthyroidism and ophthalmopathy (dated by TCRdb to about 2019). Regarding the research as a whole: Peripheral blood samples were taken at initial diagnosis, before any treatment was given. TCR Vbeta CDR3 sequencing of some 140 peripheral blood samples (around 45 ophthalmopathy, roughly 72 hyperthyroidism and approximately 17 progressor patients) is reported in the paper. Once sampling was done, hyperthyroidism patients were given methimazole at a starting dose of 30 mg daily, whereas ophthalmopathy patients were given high-dose intravenous methylprednisolone. To identify TCR V-J signatures that set the groups apart, the researchers used a discovery cohort of 100 or so patients, made up of fewer than 50 with Graves' ophthalmopathy and 57 with stable Graves' hyperthyroidism. Prospective prediction of ophthalmopathy was tested in an independent validation cohort consisting of roughly 20 hyperthyroidism patients and more than 15 patients who later progressed to ophthalmopathy. In roughly six Graves' hyperthyroidism patients, the study also compared T-cell repertoires from thyroid tissue with T-cell repertoires from blood. The approximately 90 discovery patients were randomly split 7:3 into training and test sets. General study outcomes and caveats: Most expanded thyroid clonotypes (frequency above 0.001) were also detected in blood, a finding suggesting that blood repertoires may reflect thyroid immune responses. Sample size was not statistically predetermined, and investigators were not blinded to group allocation. In cross-validation, a model built on a 13 V-J signature told ophthalmopathy apart from stable hyperthyroidism with under 90% sensitivity and about 81% specificity, and in testing the same model reached 80%/75%. In validation, the model predicted progression to ophthalmopathy with over 65% sensitivity and around 72% specificity, a median of 6.5 months before onset.

The junction carries 18 bases between V and J, which are trimmed by 4 bases and 2 bases respectively. For CDR1 and CDR2, the germline V gene lists MDHEN and SYDVKM. Reading from cysteine to phenylalanine, the CDR3 counts 16 amino acids. Solely the CDR3 DNA is kept, with 48 bases framed from the first base. Stable Graves' hyperthyroidism was defined as the absence of progression to ophthalmopathy over 18 months of follow-up. Hyperthyroidism patients were newly diagnosed, with disease duration under 2 months, and aged 18 to 65 years. Patients with uncontrolled infections, other autoimmune diseases, pregnancy or lactation were excluded. Clinical symptoms, serum thyroxine and TRAb, thyroid ultrasound, and orbital computed tomography formed the basis for the diagnoses. Ficoll-Paque density gradient centrifugation was used to isolate PBMCs from around 9.1 ml of fresh peripheral blood. Total RNA was extracted using Trizol reagent, and RNA quality was assessed on an Agilent 2100 Bioanalyzer.

Amplification of TCR beta CDR3 regions was carried out from RNA transcripts. The first round of RT-PCR for the TCR CDR3 was performed with the HTBI primer set and the Qiagen OneStep RT-PCR kit. A second multiplex PCR round built the libraries, followed by size selection and purification. The libraries were sequenced on an Illumina HiSeq2000 using paired-end 100 bp reads. As for the authors' bioinformatics: SOAPnuke was used to process the raw data, throwing out any read that contained adapters or uncalled bases, had a mean Phred below 15, or lacked an exact constant-primer or identifier match. COPE v1.2.5 was used to merge high-quality paired reads, and clonotypes were defined as unique nucleotide sequences. MiTCR v1.1 was used to align the clonotypes against IMGT TRBV, TRBD and TRBJ reference segments. Analysis was restricted to V-J combinations with a frequency above 0.0001, which covered roughly 99% of repertoires. The TCS score was defined as the ratio of F50 (clonal expansion) to E x V (chaos), calculated using BLOSUM62-based TCRdist between CDR3 peptides within each V-J. Welch's t-statistics and random forest reduced approximately 520 V-J features to 10 to 15, which were used in a naive Bayes classifier (R e1071). TCRdb applied fastp at Q25 and MiXCR to the public reads, then kept only in-frame beta chains. CDR3 protein sequences are deduplicated, and each keeps its most common genes and DNA. For this entry, the V and J calls and clone size follow TCRdb and not the study's own pipeline. The sample data list 600,000 or so distinct CDR3 sequences, and roughly 15% of these were observed just once. The ten top clones hold approximately 3.9% of the sample.

The chain is encoded by TRBV28 joined to TRBJ2-7; 5 matching bases give a weak D call of TRBD2. This TCR was recovered from a woman under 40 with Graves' hyperthyroidism. The sample comprised blood. The DNA reads TGTGCCAGCAGTTCCGTTGGTGGGAGACCTACCTACGAGCAGTACTTC. Translated, it gives CASSSVGGRPTYEQYF. The CDR3 plus the reference TRBV28 and TRBJ2-7 genes for the other parts give the full variable domain: DVKVTQSSRYLVKRTGEKVFLECVQDMDHENMFWYRQDPGLGLRLIYFSYDVKMKEKGDIPEGYSVSREKKERFSLILESASTNQTSMYLCASSSVGGRPTYEQYFGPGTRLTVT.